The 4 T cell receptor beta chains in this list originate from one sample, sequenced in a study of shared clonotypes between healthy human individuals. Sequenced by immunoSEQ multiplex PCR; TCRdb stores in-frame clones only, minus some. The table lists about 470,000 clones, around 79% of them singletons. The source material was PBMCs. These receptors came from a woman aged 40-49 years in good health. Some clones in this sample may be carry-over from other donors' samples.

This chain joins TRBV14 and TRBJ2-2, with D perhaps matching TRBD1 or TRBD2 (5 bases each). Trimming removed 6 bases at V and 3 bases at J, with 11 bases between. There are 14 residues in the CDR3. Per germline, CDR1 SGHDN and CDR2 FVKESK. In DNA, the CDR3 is TGTGCCAGCAGGTCAGGGACGGACACCGGGGAGCTGTTTTTT. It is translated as CASRSGTDTGELFF.

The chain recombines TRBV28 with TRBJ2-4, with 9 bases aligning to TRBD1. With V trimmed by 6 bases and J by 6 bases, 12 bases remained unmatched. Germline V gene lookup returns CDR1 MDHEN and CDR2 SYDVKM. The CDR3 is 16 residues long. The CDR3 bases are TGTGCCAGCAGGCCTAACAGGGGGCTCTTCGGAAACATTCAGTACTTC. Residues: CASRPNRGLFGNIQYF.

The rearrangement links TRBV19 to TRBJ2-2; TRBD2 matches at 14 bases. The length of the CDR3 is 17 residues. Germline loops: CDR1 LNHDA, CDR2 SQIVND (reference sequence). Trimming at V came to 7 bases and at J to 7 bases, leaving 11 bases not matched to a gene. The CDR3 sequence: CASNPTSGRAGSGELFF. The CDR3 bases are TGTGCCAGTAACCCGACTAGCGGGAGGGCCGGGAGCGGGGAGCTGTTTTTT.

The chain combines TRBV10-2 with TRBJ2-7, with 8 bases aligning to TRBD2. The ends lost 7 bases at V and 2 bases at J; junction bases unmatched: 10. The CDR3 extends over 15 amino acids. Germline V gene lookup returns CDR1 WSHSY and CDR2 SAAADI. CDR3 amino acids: CASTAYAGGPYEQYF. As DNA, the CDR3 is TGCGCCAGCACCGCGTATGCGGGAGGCCCCTACGAGCAGTACTTC.